This T cell receptor (delta chain) comes out of a study of γδ T cells in repeated Plasmodium falciparum infection. Study background: Sampling occurred at baseline, pre-infection for selected infections, and 21 days post-infection.

Many counts were recorded for this clone. This is likely an artifact of a read error, given a far larger clone one base away. The same CDR3 can be traced to other DNA sequences in this sample. Sequencing covered both gamma and delta TCR chains per sample. TCRdb re-called the multiplex PCR reads through CATT. The data contain 45,000 to 60,000 delta-chain clones, 1.9% of them singletons. This sequence originates from a pool of human donors (malaria-infected and uninfected, not separated). What was sequenced was gamma-delta T cells from blood.

CDR3 loop: CAFKSTTSFRGYRKLIF. The CDR3 DNA reads TGTGCCTTTAAATCTACGACCAGCTTCCGCGGGTACAGAAAACTCATCTTT. V usage is TRDV3 and J usage is TRDJ1; possibly TRDD2 for D (5 bases). Germline CDR1 and CDR2: TVYSNPD and GDNSRS (reference sequence). The CDR3 has 17 amino acids. Trimming stripped 1 base from V and 8 bases from J, with 29 bases between.